One sample yielded the 3 T cell receptor beta chains listed below, sequenced in a study of control samples from healthy donors and cancer patients. The table came from immunoSEQ multiplex PCR; TCRdb's copy has only in-frame clones and leaves some out. The sample includes some 220,000 clones, just under 95% seen only once; the top ten take approximately 1.4%. Source material: blood. All receptors come from a man aged 50-60 years in good health.

This clone was seen only once. The rearrangement links TRBV5-1 to TRBJ2-2; 8 nucleotides line up with TRBD1. The germline V gene encodes CDR1 SGHRS and CDR2 YFSETQ. J was trimmed by 0 bases and V by 4 bases; bases with no gene match: 2. The CDR3 loop spans 15 amino acids. This CDR3 is CASSPDRANTGELFF. The CDR3 nucleotides are TGCGCCAGCAGCCCGGACAGGGCGAACACCGGGGAGCTGTTTTTT.

The J gene is TRBJ2-6, the V gene TRBV27, with D maybe TRBD2 (6 bases). Trimming took 2 bases from V and 0 from J, leaving 8 bases between them. CDR1 MNHEY and CDR2 SMNVEV come from the germline V gene (reference sequence). CDR3 size: 16 residues. CDR3 sequence: CASSLLGSSGANVLTF. The CDR3, as DNA: TGTGCCAGCAGTTTACTCGGGAGCTCTGGGGCCAACGTCCTGACTTTC.

The rearrangement links TRBV5-4 to TRBJ2-1, with a possible D match to TRBD2 (5 bases). The V end was cut by 4 bases, the J end by 5 bases, with 13 bases between. CDR3 length: 14 residues. From germline, CDR1 is SGHNT and CDR2 YYREEE (reference sequence). The DNA for the CDR3 is TGTGCCAGCAGCCGAGAGAGAGGGAACAATGAGCAGTTCTTC. It specifies CASSRERGNNEQFF.